These 26 T cell receptor beta chains were sequenced from one sample in a study of blood T cell repertoires in COVID-19. Here immunoSEQ multiplex PCR was the method, and the copy in TCRdb shows in-frame clones only, minus some. The data contain tens of thousands of clones, around 91% of them singletons. Sequences were obtained from peripheral blood. The receptors were sampled from a human donor in a cohort sampled during active COVID-19.

The rearrangement joins TRBV6-5 to TRBJ1-3; D uncertain. This CDR3 contains 16 residues. Per germline, CDR1 MNHEY and CDR2 SVGAGI. V was trimmed by 0 bases and J by 3 bases, leaving 12 bases between them. The CDR3 bases are TGTGCCAGCAGTTACTCTGTGGGTGGGAGTGGAAACACCATATATTTT. It yields the protein CASSYSVGGSGNTIYF.

V and J are TRBV11-2 and TRBJ2-1, with 9 bases matching TRBD2. The CDR3 has 17 residues. The germline V gene encodes CDR1 SGHAT and CDR2 FQNNGV. With 7 bases clipped from V and 10 bases from J, the junction kept 20 bases outside the gene matches. Here the CDR3 DNA reads TGTGCCAGCACCCCCGGACGGGGGGCTAGCGGGATTCGGGAGCAGTTCTTC. Translated, it gives CASTPGRGASGIREQFF.

The chain carries TRBV11-2 and TRBJ2-7; TRBD1 agrees at 8 bases. V lost 3 bases to trimming and J lost 3 bases; unmatched junction nucleotides: 4. In germline, CDR1 is SGHAT, CDR2 FQNNGV. The length of the CDR3 is 14 residues. The CDR3 loop is CASSLPGQVYEQYF. CDR3 in DNA: TGTGCCAGCAGCTTGCCGGGACAGGTCTACGAGCAGTACTTC.

J is TRBJ2-2 and V is TRBV13; D ambiguous. The V gene's germline CDR1 is PRHDT and CDR2 FYEKMQ (reference sequence). V shed 8 bases and J shed 3 bases, with 10 bases lying between them. The length of the CDR3 is 13 residues. The CDR3 DNA reads as TGTGCCAGCGCCAGGATGGACACCGGGGAGCTGTTTTTT. This encodes CASARMDTGELFF.

This clone was seen only a few times. The V and J genes are TRBV2 and TRBJ1-5; 7 nucleotides line up with TRBD1. CDR3 length: 13 residues. J lost 6 bases, V lost 4 bases, and 3 bases had no gene match. The germline V gene has CDR1 SNHLY and CDR2 FYNNEI. The CDR3 loop is CASSGQGSQPQHF. CDR3 coding DNA: TGTGCCAGCAGTGGACAGGGTAGTCAGCCCCAGCATTTT.

The J gene is TRBJ2-1, the V gene TRBV10-3; 10 bases agree with TRBD2. V lost 6 bases to trimming and J lost 12 bases; unmatched junction nucleotides: 11. The CDR3 extends over 14 amino acids. CDR1 and CDR2 from the germline V gene are ENHRY and SYGVKD. CDR3 sequence (DNA): TGTGCCATCAGCCTTCTAGCGGGAGTAGAAGGGCAGTTCTTC. It specifies CAISLLAGVEGQFF.

The rearrangement uses TRBV11-2 and TRBJ2-7; TRBD1 aligns across 8 bases. V lost 4 bases, J lost 2 bases, and 10 bases stayed unmatched. The CDR3 is made up of 16 amino acids. Germline assignment: CDR1 SGHAT and CDR2 FQNNGV. CDR3 amino acids: CASSSSRDRLPYEQYF. For the CDR3, the DNA is TGTGCCAGCAGCTCGTCCCGGGACAGGCTCCCCTACGAGCAGTACTTC.

This chain connects TRBV28 to TRBJ2-7; 13 nucleotides line up with TRBD2. V shed 4 bases and J 6 bases; nucleotides not matched to a gene: 9. The germline gives CDR1 MDHEN, CDR2 SYDVKM. The CDR3 is 16 residues long. DNA for the CDR3: TGTGCCAGCAGTTACCGGACTAGCGGGAGTATTAGCGAGCAGTACTTC. This encodes CASSYRTSGSISEQYF.

This chain links TRBV7-6 with TRBJ2-5; D gene unclear. The CDR3 length is 13 residues. Trimming cost V 5 bases and J 3 bases, with 10 bases left between them. Per the germline V gene, CDR1 is SGHVS and CDR2 is FNYEAQ. CDR3 sequence reads: CASSLIVKETQYF. The CDR3 coding sequence is TGTGCCAGCAGCCTAATAGTAAAAGAGACCCAGTACTTC.

Worth noting for this clone: Other DNA sequences in the sample encode the same CDR3. For the CDR3, the DNA is TGTGCCAGCAGCGTGGCGGGGGGCTCCTACAATGAGCAGTTCTTC. Residues: CASSVAGGSYNEQFF. The V gene is TRBV9, the J gene TRBJ2-1; 8 positions match TRBD2. The V and J ends lost 2 bases and 0 bases, in that order; junction bases with no gene match: 1. This CDR3 region has 15 residues. Per germline, CDR1 SGDLS and CDR2 YYNGEE.

V gene TRBV10-3 combines with J gene TRBJ2-6, with D unresolved. This CDR3 has 13 amino acids. Germline V gene sequence: CDR1 ENHRY, CDR2 SYGVKD. V gave up 6 bases and J gave up 4 bases, with 7 bases separating them. The CDR3: CAISAYGANVLTF. The CDR3 nucleotides read TGTGCCATCAGCGCGTACGGGGCCAACGTCCTGACTTTC.

The CDR3 sequence: CATSDFATGYEQYF. Written as DNA, the CDR3 is TGTGCCACCAGTGATTTCGCGACAGGCTACGAGCAGTACTTC. The rearrangement joins TRBV24-1 to TRBJ2-7; tentatively, D is TRBD1 (6 bases). This CDR3 contains 14 residues. Germline values: CDR1 KGHDR, CDR2 SFDVKD. V was clipped by 1 base and J by 3 bases, with 9 bases between them.

The chain couples TRBV24-1 to TRBJ1-2; TRBD1 matches at 10 bases. V dropped 4 bases and J dropped 3; count of bases not matched to a gene: 4. Germline lookup yields CDR1 KGHDR and CDR2 SFDVKD. There are 15 residues in the CDR3. The CDR3 DNA follows: TGTGCCACCAGTGAGGGGGACAGGGGAGACTATGGCTACACCTTC. It translates to CATSEGDRGDYGYTF.

CDR3 sequence reads: CASSKTASGTNTQYF. The CDR3 bases are TGCGCCAGCAGCAAGACTGCTAGCGGCACGAATACGCAGTATTTT. The V call is TRBV5-1, the J call TRBJ2-3; 7 positions match TRBD2. This CDR3 has 15 residues. Germline CDR1 reads SGHRS; CDR2 reads YFSETQ. V lost 4 bases and J lost 7; bases outside the gene matches: 12. Full variable domain (outside the CDR3, taken from reference TRBV5-1 and TRBJ2-3): KAGVTQTPRYLIKTRGQQVTLSCSPISGHRSVSWYQQTPGQGLQFLFEYFSETQRNKGNFPGRFSGRQFSNSRSEMNVSTLELGDSALYLCASSKTASGTNTQYFGPGTRLTVL.

CDR3 sequence reads: CASSSGGATYEQYF. The CDR3 DNA reads TGCGCCAGCAGTTCGGGTGGGGCTACCTACGAGCAGTACTTC. The chain employs TRBV5-1 and TRBJ2-7; D is possibly TRBD1 (5 bases). Per germline, CDR1 SGHRS and CDR2 YFSETQ. The length of the CDR3 is 14 residues. V gave up 5 bases and J gave up 2 bases, with 14 bases separating them.

The chain couples TRBV19 to TRBJ1-2; 7 bases agree with TRBD1. There are 13 residues in the CDR3. The junction had 8 bases not matched to a gene; V was cut back by 7 bases and J by 6 bases. Germline V gene data show CDR1 as LNHDA and CDR2 as SQIVND (reference sequence). The CDR3 coding sequence is TGTGCCAGTAACCTCGGGACAGACAATGGCTACACCTTC. Translated, it gives CASNLGTDNGYTF.

The chain couples TRBV25-1 to TRBJ2-7; a possible D gene is TRBD2 (6 bases). V was cut by 4 bases and J by 0 bases, with 10 bases left in between. The CDR3 is made up of 14 amino acids. Germline V gives CDR1 MGHDK, CDR2 SYGVNS. The CDR3 reads CASSVTEGSYEQYF. CDR3 in DNA: TGTGCCAGCAGTGTAACGGAGGGCTCCTACGAGCAGTACTTC.

This rearrangement joins TRBV5-6 to TRBJ2-5; 7 positions agree with TRBD1. The germline CDR1 and CDR2 sequences are SGHDT and YYEEEE. Trimming cost V 4 bases and J 6 bases; bases outside gene matches: 12. The CDR3 sequence is 15 residues long. The CDR3 nucleotides read TGTGCCAGCAGCGCGACACAGGGGAACTTAAAGACCCAGTACTTC. It is translated as CASSATQGNLKTQYF.

The gene calls are TRBV30 and TRBJ1-3; perhaps TRBD1 as D (6 bases). This CDR3 contains 13 residues. The germline CDR1 and CDR2 sequences are GTSNPN and SVGIG (reference sequence). Trimming pared 3 bases from V and 2 bases from J, leaving 8 bases between. The CDR3 DNA follows: TGTGCCTGGAGCGCAGGGGCTGGAAACACCATATATTTT. Its protein is CAWSAGAGNTIYF.

The gene calls are TRBV12-3 or TRBV12-4 and TRBJ2-5; 11 bases line up with TRBD2. V lost 6 bases, J lost 5 bases, and 2 bases stayed unmatched. CDR3 size: 13 residues. CDR3 sequence (DNA): TGTGCCAGCAGCAGGACTAGCGGGGAGACCCAGTACTTC. This translates into CASSRTSGETQYF.

This clone was seen only a few times. V and J are TRBV3-1 (or the pseudogene TRBV3-2) and TRBJ2-7; D unresolved. This CDR3 comprises 12 residues. Germline V gene data show CDR1 as LGHDT and CDR2 as YNNKEL (reference sequence). V lost 4 bases, J lost 7 bases, and 11 bases lay in between. The CDR3 loop is CASSPASREQYF. The CDR3 DNA sequence: TGTGCCAGCAGCCCAGCATCGAGGGAGCAGTACTTC.

The table lists this clone with a few counts. This chain links TRBV28 with TRBJ1-4, with D unresolved. The V gene's germline CDR1 is MDHEN and CDR2 SYDVKM. The CDR3 runs to 14 residues. V was clipped by 5 bases and J by 8 bases, with 15 bases between them. CDR3 DNA: TGTGCCAGCAGTCCTAACCGGGAACCCGAAAAACTGTTTTTT. Translation: CASSPNREPEKLFF.

For the CDR3, the DNA is TGTGCCAGCAGTGTGGAACAGACCAATGAAAAACTGTTTTTT. Translated: CASSVEQTNEKLFF. The chain uses TRBV28 and TRBJ1-4; D not certain. Germline V lookup: CDR1 MDHEN, CDR2 SYDVKM. Deletions cut 5 bases from V and 5 bases from J, with 12 bases between. This CDR3 region has 14 residues. The complete variable domain, with remaining parts taken from reference TRBV28 and TRBJ1-4, reads DVKVTQSSRYLVKRTGEKVFLECVQDMDHENMFWYRQDPGLGLRLIYFSYDVKMKEKGDIPEGYSVSREKKERFSLILESASTNQTSMYLCASSVEQTNEKLFFGSGTQLSVL.

The V gene is TRBV27, the J gene TRBJ2-3; a possible D gene is TRBD2 (6 bases). The V end lost 2 bases, the J end lost 2 bases, and 11 bases lay between the germline ends. This CDR3 spans 15 amino acids. CDR1 is MNHEY, CDR2 SMNVEV, per germline (reference sequence). CDR3 loop: CASSLGREITDTQYF. In nucleotides, the CDR3 is TGTGCCAGCAGTTTAGGGCGGGAAATCACAGATACGCAGTATTTT.

The gene calls are TRBV30 and TRBJ1-1; D gene ambiguous. Germline V CDR1 and CDR2: GTSNPN, SVGIG (reference sequence). The CDR3 has 14 residues. V lost 7 bases to trimming and J lost 4 bases, with 19 bases between them. CDR3 nucleotides: TGTGCCTCCAGCGATGGAGGCGCAGGCACTGAAGCTTTCTTT. This encodes CASSDGGAGTEAFF.

There are a few counts of this clone. This rearrangement joins TRBV11-2 to TRBJ2-3, with 10 bases fitting TRBD2. The germline gives CDR1 SGHAT, CDR2 FQNNGV. Trimming took 1 base from V and 7 from J; bases not matched to a gene: 14. The CDR3 length is 18 residues. This CDR3 is CASSLARLAGGVNHTQYF. CDR3 DNA sequence: TGTGCCAGCAGCTTAGCCCGACTAGCGGGTGGCGTTAATCATACGCAGTATTTT.